This TCR beta chain appears in the sequencing data of a study of control samples from healthy donors and cancer patients (dated by TCRdb to about 2020). CDR1 and CDR2 are read off the germline V gene (reference sequence) as SEHNR and FQNEAQ. Cut back by 7 bases and 0 bases, the V and J ends lie 16 bases apart. The cysteine opens and the phenylalanine closes a CDR3 of 15 amino acids. Left in the record is the CDR3 DNA by itself, 45 bases read in frame from the first base. About this clone: This receptor's antigen is unknown. The record has no base qualities; no much larger clone is one base away.

The method was the immunoSEQ multiplex PCR assay. TCRdb took this table from immuneACCESS and kept in-frame rearrangements with V and J called. Such tables lack part of the clones; where checked against another copy, unresolved V genes explain under half of the gap, and the rest is unexplained. The sample table contains 130,000 or so clones; only one count was recorded for roughly 88% of them. Around 3% of the sample comes from the top ten. The V and J segments used are TRBV7-9 and TRBJ2-7; the D gene is unclear. The sequence was obtained from a man aged 50-59 years in good health. Input material: blood. The nucleotide sequence is TGTGCCAGCACCCTACTCGACGACGGCTCCTACGAGCAGTACTTC. This encodes CASTLLDDGSYEQYF.